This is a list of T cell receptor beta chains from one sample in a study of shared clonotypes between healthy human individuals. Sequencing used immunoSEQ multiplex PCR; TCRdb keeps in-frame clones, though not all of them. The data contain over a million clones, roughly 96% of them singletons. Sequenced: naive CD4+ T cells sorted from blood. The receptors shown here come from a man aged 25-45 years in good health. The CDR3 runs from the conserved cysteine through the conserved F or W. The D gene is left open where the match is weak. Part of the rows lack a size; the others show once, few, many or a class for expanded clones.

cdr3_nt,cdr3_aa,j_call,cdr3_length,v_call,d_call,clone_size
TGCGCCAGCAGCTTGGGACTAGCGGGAACAGAGACCCAGTACTTC,CASSLGLAGTETQYF,TRBJ2-5,15,TRBV5-1,TRBD2,.
TGTGCCAGCAGGCCACGGGACGTACGCTACGAGCAGTACTTC,CASRPRDVRYEQYF,TRBJ2-7,14,TRBV7-9,.,.
TGCGCCACCTCGCTTAGGGCCGGGGCCAACGTCCTGACTTTC,CATSLRAGANVLTF,TRBJ2-6,14,TRBV5-1,.,.
TGTGCCAGCAGTGATCCCCCGAAGAATGAGCAGTTCTTC,CASSDPPKNEQFF,TRBJ2-1,13,TRBV6-4,.,.
TGTGCCAGCAGCTTGACCGGGACGATCACAGATACGCAGTATTTT,CASSLTGTITDTQYF,TRBJ2-3,15,TRBV5-4,.,.
TGTGCCAGCAGCTTGTTCGGGGGGGGAGAGACCCAGTACTTC,CASSLFGGGETQYF,TRBJ2-5,14,TRBV5-4,TRBD2,.
TGTGCCAGCTCACACGGACTAGCGGGGACAGATACGCAGTATTTT,CASSHGLAGTDTQYF,TRBJ2-3,15,TRBV18,TRBD2,.
TGTGCCAGCAGTTATAGGCCCAGGTACGAGCAGTACTTC,CASSYRPRYEQYF,TRBJ2-7,13,TRBV28,.,.
TGCGCCAGCAGCTTGGCAGCTAGCGGGAGCATCAATGAGCAGTTCTTC,CASSLAASGSINEQFF,TRBJ2-1,16,TRBV5-1,TRBD2,once
TGTGCCAGCAGGTCCGGGACAGGGGATCAGCCCCAGCATTTT,CASRSGTGDQPQHF,TRBJ1-5,14,TRBV6-1,TRBD1,.
TGTGCCATCAGTGAGTCCGGCGACAGTAGTGAGCAGTTCTTC,CAISESGDSSEQFF,TRBJ2-1,14,TRBV10-3,.,.
TGCGCCAGCAGCCTACCGGACAGGGGTGGCACCGGGGAGCTGTTTTTT,CASSLPDRGGTGELFF,TRBJ2-2,16,TRBV4-1,TRBD1,.
TGTGCCAGCAGCTTTCAAGCGGGAGGACGGGGGTATGAGCAGTTCTTC,CASSFQAGGRGYEQFF,TRBJ2-1,16,TRBV5-5,TRBD2,.
TGTGCCAGCAGCGTAGAACAGAACTATGGCTACACCTTC,CASSVEQNYGYTF,TRBJ1-2,13,TRBV9,.,.
TGTGCCAGTAGTATTCTGAGGAGACCCGTGGGCTATGGCTACACCTTC,CASSILRRPVGYGYTF,TRBJ1-2,16,TRBV19,.,.
TGCGCCAGCAGCTTGGAACAGTATCCCTACGAGCAGTACTTC,CASSLEQYPYEQYF,TRBJ2-7,14,TRBV5-1,.,.
TGTGCCAGCAGCCCTGGCAGGGGAGGTGATAATGAAAAACTGTTTTTT,CASSPGRGGDNEKLFF,TRBJ1-4,16,TRBV5-5,.,.
TGTGCCAGCAGCTTAAAGCGTACGAACACCGGGGAGCTGTTTTTT,CASSLKRTNTGELFF,TRBJ2-2,15,TRBV7-2,.,.
TGTGCCAGCAGCAGGGACAGGGAAAGAGCTTTCTTT,CASSRDRERAFF,TRBJ1-1,12,TRBV6-1,TRBD1,.
TGTGCCAGCAGCTATGGGGGCGGTAATGAGCAGTTCTTC,CASSYGGGNEQFF,TRBJ2-1,13,TRBV7-3,.,once
TGTGCCACCTCTAGCGGGAGTATTGCCGGGGAGCTGTTTTTT,CATSSGSIAGELFF,TRBJ2-2,14,TRBV6-6,TRBD2,.
TGTGCCAGCACGATGGGACCCGGGACTAACTATTACGAGCAGTACTTC,CASTMGPGTNYYEQYF,TRBJ2-7,16,TRBV5-4,TRBD2,.
TGTGCCAGCAGGGAGGGGGGGATTAGCTATGGCTACACCTTC,CASREGGISYGYTF,TRBJ1-2,14,TRBV6-6,.,.
TGTGCCAGCAGCGTATACGGCGGGATTTGGGCGAATGAGCAGTTCTTC,CASSVYGGIWANEQFF,TRBJ2-1,16,TRBV7-3,.,.
TGTGCCAGCAGTTTACCCGGACAGTCTCATGAAAAACTGTTTTTT,CASSLPGQSHEKLFF,TRBJ1-4,15,TRBV28,.,.
TGTGCCAGCAGTTTATTGGGGAACTATGGCTACACCTTC,CASSLLGNYGYTF,TRBJ1-2,13,TRBV28,.,once
TGTGCCAGCAGCCACGGACTAGCGGACTCCTACGAGCAGTACTTC,CASSHGLADSYEQYF,TRBJ2-7,15,TRBV7-2,TRBD2,.
TGTGCCAGCAGCGTAGCCGCGACCCACACCTACGAGCAGTACTTC,CASSVAATHTYEQYF,TRBJ2-7,15,TRBV9,.,once
TGTGCCAGTAGTATAGATACTAGACGACGGGAGACCCAGTACTTC,CASSIDTRRRETQYF,TRBJ2-5,15,TRBV19,.,.
TGTGCCAGCAGTTCACATAGGAGAACCACTAATGAAAAACTGTTTTTT,CASSSHRRTTNEKLFF,TRBJ1-4,16,TRBV28,.,.
TGTGCCAGCAGCTTAGAGGGCACAGGGGGGGGTGCAGATACGCAGTATTTT,CASSLEGTGGGADTQYF,TRBJ2-3,17,TRBV11-2,.,.
TGCGCCAGCAGTGAGTCGCATGGCTACGAGCAGTACTTC,CASSESHGYEQYF,TRBJ2-7,13,TRBV10-1,.,.
TGTGCCAGCAGCCCGACTAGCGGGGGGATCTACGAGCAGTACTTC,CASSPTSGGIYEQYF,TRBJ2-7,15,TRBV28,TRBD2,.
TGTGCCAGCAGTTTAGTCGGGACGTGGACTAAAAGCGGGGGGACTAGCACAGATACGCAGTATTTT,CASSLVGTWTKSGGTSTDTQYF,TRBJ2-3,22,TRBV28,TRBD2,.
TGTGCCAGCTCACCACTTGACAGAGATGGCTACACCTTC,CASSPLDRDGYTF,TRBJ1-2,13,TRBV18,.,once
TGTGCCAGCAGTTTGATTGAGGGGGCGAAAGGCGAGCAGTACTTC,CASSLIEGAKGEQYF,TRBJ2-7,15,TRBV28,TRBD1,.
TGTGCCAGCAGCGTAGACGTAAGGAACTACGAGCAGTACTTC,CASSVDVRNYEQYF,TRBJ2-7,14,TRBV9,.,.
TGTGCCAGTAGTGCGACCCCGGGCCGCGTACAGGTAAACACTGAAGCTTTCTTT,CASSATPGRVQVNTEAFF,TRBJ1-1,18,TRBV19,.,.
TGTGCCAGCAGCTTACTACAGGGCACAGATACGCAGTATTTT,CASSLLQGTDTQYF,TRBJ2-3,14,TRBV7-8,.,.
TGTGCCAGCAGTTTCGTGACAGTCTCAAACTACGAGCAGTACTTC,CASSFVTVSNYEQYF,TRBJ2-7,15,TRBV28,.,.
TGTGCCAGCAGCGTAGAGGTTGGCACAGATACGCAGTATTTT,CASSVEVGTDTQYF,TRBJ2-3,14,TRBV9,.,.
TGTGCCAGCAGTGGGCCTCGGGTAGCCCAGCATTTT,CASSGPRVAQHF,TRBJ1-5,12,TRBV2,.,.
TGCGCCAGCAGTGAGTCTGGGGCTACGGCCGCTGCGCAGTTCTTC,CASSESGATAAAQFF,TRBJ2-1,15,TRBV10-1,.,.
TGTGCCAGCTCACTAAAGACTAGCGGGTCCTACAATGAGCAGTTCTTC,CASSLKTSGSYNEQFF,TRBJ2-1,16,TRBV18,TRBD2,.
TGTGCCAGCAGCAGATACGGGACAGGGGACTACGAGCAGTACTTC,CASSRYGTGDYEQYF,TRBJ2-7,15,TRBV9,TRBD1,.
TGCGCCAGCAACCCGGGACTAGCGGGAGCAGATACGCAGTATTTT,CASNPGLAGADTQYF,TRBJ2-3,15,TRBV5-1,TRBD2,once
TGTGCCAGCAGCGGACAGGCGAACACTGAAGCTTTCTTT,CASSGQANTEAFF,TRBJ1-1,13,TRBV9,.,.
TGTGCCAGTAGGGGACTAGAAGGACCCCCAGATACGCAGTATTTT,CASRGLEGPPDTQYF,TRBJ2-3,15,TRBV19,TRBD2,once
TGTGCCAGTAGGGAACAAGGACTTAACTATGGCTACACCTTC,CASREQGLNYGYTF,TRBJ1-2,14,TRBV19,.,.
TGTGCCAGCAGTTTCCTAGCGGGAGGGAGGGCAGATACGCAGTATTTT,CASSFLAGGRADTQYF,TRBJ2-3,16,TRBV28,TRBD2,.
TGTGCCAGCAGCGATCAAGCGGGAAACACCGGGGAGCTGTTTTTT,CASSDQAGNTGELFF,TRBJ2-2,15,TRBV7-3,TRBD2,.
TGTGCCATCGCCGCTACAGGGAACCAGAACACCGGGGAGCTGTTTTTT,CAIAATGNQNTGELFF,TRBJ2-2,16,TRBV10-3,.,.
TGTGCCAGCAGTGAGAAATTGAGGGTTTGGTGCAATCAGCCCCAGCATTTT,CASSEKLRVWCNQPQHF,TRBJ1-5,17,TRBV25-1,.,.
TGTGCCACCAGCAGAGATCCCAGCGGGACAGATACGCAGTATTTT,CATSRDPSGTDTQYF,TRBJ2-3,15,TRBV15,.,once
TGTGCCAGCAGCGCGACAGGGGGCGGATTCCCCTACGAGCAGTACTTC,CASSATGGGFPYEQYF,TRBJ2-7,16,TRBV5-6,TRBD1,.
TGTGCCAGCAGCTTCCGCTTAGCGGGAGGGGGGAATGAGCAGTTCTTC,CASSFRLAGGGNEQFF,TRBJ2-1,16,TRBV11-2,TRBD2,.
TGTGCCAGCAGCTTAGGCCTAGCGGGGGACGCTAGCACAGATACGCAGTATTTT,CASSLGLAGDASTDTQYF,TRBJ2-3,18,TRBV11-3,TRBD2,.